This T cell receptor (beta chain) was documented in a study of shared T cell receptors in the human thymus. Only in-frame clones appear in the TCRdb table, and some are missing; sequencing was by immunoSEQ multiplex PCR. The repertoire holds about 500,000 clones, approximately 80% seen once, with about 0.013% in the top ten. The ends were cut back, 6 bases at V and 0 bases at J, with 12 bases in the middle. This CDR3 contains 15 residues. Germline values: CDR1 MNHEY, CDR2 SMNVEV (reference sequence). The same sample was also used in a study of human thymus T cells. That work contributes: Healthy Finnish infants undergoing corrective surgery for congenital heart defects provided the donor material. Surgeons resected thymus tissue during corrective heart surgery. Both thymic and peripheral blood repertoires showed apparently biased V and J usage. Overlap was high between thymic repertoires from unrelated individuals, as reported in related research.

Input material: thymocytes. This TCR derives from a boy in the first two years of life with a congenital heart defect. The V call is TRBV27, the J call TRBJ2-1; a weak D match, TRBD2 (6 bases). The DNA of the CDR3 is TGTGCCAGCAGGTTAGCGGAATCCTCCTACAATGAGCAGTTCTTC. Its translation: CASRLAESSYNEQFF.